One and the same sample provided the 23 T cell receptor beta chains below, sequenced in a study of blood T cell repertoires in COVID-19. Sequencing was performed with immunoSEQ multiplex PCR; in TCRdb, only in-frame clones are kept and a portion is missing. The repertoire holds under 170,000 clones, roughly nine tenths seen once, with 3.5% to 4.5% in the top ten. Sequencing was performed on peripheral blood. The receptor source for this set is a woman between 55 and 75 years old with active or convalescent COVID-19.

V is TRBV19 and J is TRBJ2-2; a possible D gene is TRBD2 (5 bases). From germline, CDR1 is LNHDA and CDR2 SQIVND (reference sequence). Trimming removed 9 bases from V and 5 bases from J, with 16 bases in between. CDR3 length equals 14 residues. The CDR3: CASSGRGRTGELFF. For the CDR3, the DNA is TGTGCCAGCAGTGGTCGGGGTAGGACCGGGGAGCTGTTTTTT.

This chain links TRBV7-2 with TRBJ2-5; D possibly corresponds to TRBD2 (7 bases). V was trimmed by 5 bases and J by 3 bases, leaving 19 bases between them. Per the germline V gene, CDR1 is SGHTA and CDR2 is FQGNSA. This CDR3 region has 16 residues. The CDR3 here is CASSTLGGALKETQYF. The CDR3 bases are TGTGCCAGCAGCACACTAGGGGGGGCGCTTAAAGAGACCCAGTACTTC. Looking up the rest from reference TRBV7-2 and TRBJ2-5 gives the full variable domain: GAGVSQSPSNKVTEKGKDVELRCDPISGHTALYWYRQSLGQGLEFLIYFQGNSAPDKSGLPSDRFSAERTGGSVSTLTIQRTQQEDSAVYLCASSTLGGALKETQYFGPGTRLLVL.

The V and J genes are TRBV2 and TRBJ2-3, with TRBD1 identical over 9 bases. This CDR3 comprises 11 residues. Germline CDR1 and CDR2: SNHLY and FYNNEI. Trimming cost V 4 bases and J 14 bases; bases outside gene matches: 4. CDR3 residues: CASSGQGDPYF. DNA for the CDR3: TGTGCCAGCAGTGGACAGGGGGACCCGTATTTT.

The chain employs TRBV7-3 and TRBJ2-1; D might be TRBD2 (6 bases). The CDR3 covers 14 residues. Germline CDR1 reads SGHTA; CDR2 reads FQGTGA. Deletions cut 3 bases from V and 8 bases from J, with 14 bases between. The CDR3 DNA reads TGTGCCAGCAGCTTGGTGGGAGGAGTCCATGAGCAGTTCTTC. Translation gives CASSLVGGVHEQFF.

The V gene is TRBV18, the J gene TRBJ1-2; 10 positions agree with TRBD1. Germline CDR1 KGHSH, CDR2 LQKENI. The CDR3 has 17 residues. V shed 0 bases, J shed 6 bases, and the junction held 10 bases outside the gene matches. In DNA form, the CDR3 reads TGTGCCAGCTCACCACCGCGATGGGGACAGGGGACCGATGGCTACACCTTC. Its translation is CASSPPRWGQGTDGYTF.

The chain is built from TRBV7-9 and TRBJ2-7; 7 bases match TRBD1. Germline CDR1 and CDR2: SEHNR and FQNEAQ (reference sequence). The V gene end was trimmed by 5 bases and the J gene end by 3 bases; junction bases not matched to a gene: 10. The CDR3 is 15 residues long. Written as DNA, the CDR3 is TGTGCCAGCAGCAAGAGCCGGGACAGTTTCTACGAGCAGTACTTC. Encoded protein: CASSKSRDSFYEQYF.

The chain carries TRBV9 and TRBJ2-1; tentative D call: TRBD1 (6 bases). The V end lost 3 bases, the J end lost 7 bases, and 11 bases lay between the germline ends. The CDR3 has 13 amino acids. The germline gives CDR1 SGDLS, CDR2 YYNGEE. The DNA for the CDR3 is TGTGCCAGCAGCGAGAGGACAGAAAATGAGCAGTTCTTC. Translated, it gives CASSERTENEQFF.

V is TRBV24-1 and J is TRBJ2-5; 8 bases map to TRBD1. The germline gives CDR1 KGHDR, CDR2 SFDVKD. This CDR3 spans 17 amino acids. With V trimmed by 0 bases and J by 2 bases, 7 bases remained unmatched. CDR3 protein: CATSDLSGRGLQETQYF. DNA for the CDR3: TGTGCCACCAGTGATTTGTCGGGCAGGGGGCTACAAGAGACCCAGTACTTC.

The CDR3 spells CASSEARVTDQPQHF. The CDR3 nucleotides read TGTGCCAGCAGTGAAGCACGGGTGACAGATCAGCCCCAGCATTTT. V and J are TRBV6-1 and TRBJ1-5; possibly TRBD1 for D (5 bases). Trimming removed 0 bases from V and 5 bases from J, with 11 bases in between. The CDR3 totals 15 residues. Germline lookup yields CDR1 MNHNS and CDR2 SASEGT.

The chain is built from TRBV12-3 or TRBV12-4 and TRBJ1-1; no firm D call. Trimming pared 4 bases from V and 10 bases from J, leaving 10 bases between. This CDR3 is built from 11 residues. CDR3 coding DNA: TGTGCCAGCAGTTCGGAGGTGGCAGCTTTCTTT. Protein: CASSSEVAAFF.

The chain uses TRBV7-2 and TRBJ2-1; 7 positions match TRBD1. The V and J ends lost 5 bases and 5 bases, in that order; junction bases with no gene match: 9. Germline V gene data show CDR1 as SGHTA and CDR2 as FQGNSA. The length of the CDR3 is 15 residues. The CDR3 DNA sequence: TGTGCCAGCAGCCTGGACAGGAACCTAAACAATGAGCAGTTCTTC. Translated, it gives CASSLDRNLNNEQFF.

The chain combines TRBV7-6 with TRBJ1-3; D gene uncertain. V was pared by 1 base and J by 12 bases, with 16 bases between. Germline lookup yields CDR1 SGHVS and CDR2 FNYEAQ. The CDR3 covers 14 residues. As DNA, the CDR3 is TGTGCCAGCAGCTTAGTTGGCCGAGAGGCATACATATATTTT. Protein product: CASSLVGREAYIYF.

The chain is built from TRBV7-9 and TRBJ1-5; D possibly corresponds to TRBD1 (6 bases). Germline V gene sequence: CDR1 SEHNR, CDR2 FQNEAQ (reference sequence). This CDR3 comprises 13 residues. V was shortened by 5 bases and J by 11 bases, with 16 bases between the two germline ends. The CDR3 region is CASSQQDSTAQHF. CDR3 DNA: TGTGCCAGCAGCCAACAGGACAGTACGGCCCAGCATTTT.

V gene TRBV7-2 combines with J gene TRBJ1-4; 7 nucleotides agree with TRBD1. The germline gives CDR1 SGHTA, CDR2 FQGNSA. The CDR3 covers 15 residues. V was clipped by 1 base and J by 5 bases; unmatched bases: 4. The CDR3 reads CASSLVAGQNEKLFF. The CDR3 DNA sequence: TGTGCCAGCAGCTTAGTGGCGGGACAGAATGAAAAACTGTTTTTT.

The J gene is TRBJ1-1, the V gene TRBV6-5; TRBD1 is a possible D gene (6 bases). CDR3 length: 14 residues. The germline CDR1 and CDR2 sequences are MNHEY and SVGAGI. V lost 0 bases, J lost 7 bases, and 12 bases lay in between. The CDR3 loop reads CASSYSSGEYEAFF. For the CDR3, the DNA is TGTGCCAGCAGTTACTCGTCAGGGGAATATGAAGCTTTCTTT.

V usage is TRBV20-1 and J usage is TRBJ2-5, with 7 bases fitting TRBD1. Trimming at V came to 3 bases and at J to 4 bases, leaving 5 bases not matched to a gene. Germline assignment: CDR1 DFQATT and CDR2 SNEGSKA (reference sequence). The CDR3 covers 13 residues. The CDR3 protein is CSASRQGRETQYF. CDR3 nucleotide sequence: TGCAGTGCTAGTCGACAGGGTCGAGAGACCCAGTACTTC.

This clone was picked up a small number of times. The rearrangement joins TRBV30 to TRBJ2-2; 7 nucleotides match TRBD1. CDR1 and CDR2 (germline): GTSNPN, SVGIG (reference sequence). Unmatched junction bases numbered 8, after V lost 2 bases and J lost 5 bases. CDR3 length: 15 amino acids. CDR3 bases: TGTGCCTGGAGTCGAGGGGGCCAGGGAACCGGGGAGCTGTTTTTT. Protein: CAWSRGGQGTGELFF.

The V call is TRBV7-2, the J call TRBJ2-1; D may be TRBD1 (5 bases). Trimming took 0 bases from V and 3 from J, leaving 9 bases between them. This CDR3 contains 15 residues. Germline V gene sequence: CDR1 SGHTA, CDR2 FQGNSA. The CDR3 DNA is TGTGCCAGCAGCTTAGCCGCACAGGACTACAATGAGCAGTTCTTC. The encoded protein is CASSLAAQDYNEQFF.

The gene calls are TRBV5-1 and TRBJ1-2; a possible D gene is TRBD1 (6 bases). Germline V gives CDR1 SGHRS, CDR2 YFSETQ. V was pared by 2 bases and J by 0 bases, with 11 bases between. The CDR3 runs 15 residues. The CDR3 bases are TGCGCCAGCAGCTTAGGACAGATAACTAACTATGGCTACACCTTC. As protein: CASSLGQITNYGYTF.

The chain is built from TRBV19 and TRBJ2-5; 8 bases are a match to TRBD2. The ends lost 7 bases at V and 5 bases at J; junction bases unmatched: 6. Germline V lookup: CDR1 LNHDA, CDR2 SQIVND (reference sequence). The CDR3 spans 13 residues. The CDR3 DNA is TGTGCCAGTATGGCGGGGGGCGTGGAGACCCAGTACTTC. Amino acids: CASMAGGVETQYF.

The chain joins TRBV3-1 (or the pseudogene TRBV3-2) to TRBJ2-3, with TRBD2 matching over 8 bases. The CDR3 is 19 amino acids. The V segment lost 4 bases and the J segment 0 bases; nucleotides outside the gene matches: 15. Germline V CDR1 and CDR2: LGHDT, YNNKEL (reference sequence). The CDR3 spells CASSRAVSGEFSSTDTQYF. CDR3 bases: TGTGCCAGCAGCCGAGCCGTTAGCGGGGAATTTTCTAGCACAGATACGCAGTATTTT.

This clone was found once. The J gene is TRBJ1-1, the V gene TRBV6-6, with a weak D call TRBD1 (5 bases). The CDR3 has 13 amino acids. In germline, CDR1 is MNHNY, CDR2 SVGAGI (reference sequence). V lost 4 bases and J 4 bases, leaving 10 bases between the germline ends. CDR3 nucleotide sequence: TGTGCCAGCAGTTCGCAGGGTTCCACTGAAGCTTTCTTT. This encodes CASSSQGSTEAFF.

DNA of the CDR3: TGTGCCAGCAGCTTAGGTGGGACAGCTATCTTCGGGGGCTACACCTTC. This gives the protein CASSLGGTAIFGGYTF. V is TRBV7-9 and J is TRBJ1-2; TRBD1 aligns across 7 bases. This CDR3 spans 16 amino acids. Trimming took 1 base from V and 8 from J; bases not matched to a gene: 13. The germline CDR1 and CDR2 sequences are SEHNR and FQNEAQ (reference sequence).